This passage covers 32 T cell receptor beta chains from one sample sequenced in a study of OX40 agonist ivuxolimab in advanced cancers. Method: immunoSEQ multiplex PCR; TCRdb's copy keeps in-frame clones and lacks some. The sample consists of under 100,000 clones, 85% to 90% of them appearing once. The sequencing used CD4+ or CD8+ T cells sorted from blood, collected in a trial of the OX40 agonist ivuxolimab. These receptors were obtained from an adult with an advanced solid tumor such as melanoma, head and neck, liver or kidney cancer.

The V gene is TRBV6-5, the J gene TRBJ1-1; no clear D gene. CDR1 and CDR2 (germline): MNHEY, SVGAGI. The germline V and J ends were trimmed by 2 bases and 2 bases, with 6 bases remaining between them. The CDR3 consists of 13 residues. The CDR3 DNA sequence: TGTGCCAGCAGTTACGAGCGAAACACTGAAGCTTTCTTT. Residues: CASSYERNTEAFF.

The rearrangement joins TRBV7-9 to TRBJ2-7; the D gene is possibly TRBD1 (6 bases). The CDR3 length is 12 residues. The germline V and J ends were trimmed by 5 bases and 3 bases, with 8 bases remaining between them. Germline loops: CDR1 SEHNR, CDR2 FQNEAQ (reference sequence). For the CDR3, the DNA is TGTGCCAGCAGCCGACAGGTCTACGAGCAGTACTTC. As protein: CASSRQVYEQYF.

The J gene is TRBJ2-3, the V gene TRBV6-5; D may be TRBD2 (5 bases). Germline V gene data show CDR1 as MNHEY and CDR2 as SVGAGI. Trimming shortened V by 6 bases and J by 3 bases, and 7 bases separated the two germline ends. There are 12 residues in the CDR3. CDR3 nucleotide sequence: TGTGCCAGCAGGAGAGGGACAGATACGCAGTATTTT. Its protein product is CASRRGTDTQYF.

This sequence joins TRBV9 and TRBJ1-2; TRBD1 might be the D (5 bases). CDR1 is SGDLS and CDR2 is YYNGEE in the germline V gene. V shed 6 bases and J shed 3 bases, with 15 bases lying between them. This CDR3 has 14 amino acids. The DNA for the CDR3 is TGTGCCAGCACTACGCGGGGGGTAGACTATGGCTACACCTTC. It encodes CASTTRGVDYGYTF.

J is TRBJ2-3 and V is TRBV4-2; possibly TRBD1 for D (6 bases). This CDR3 has 16 amino acids. Germline loops: CDR1 LGHNA, CDR2 YNFKEQ. Trimming left V 1 base short and J 2 bases short, with 13 bases between. In nucleotides, the CDR3 is TGTGCCAGCAGCCAAGCCGACAGGAGAAACACAGATACGCAGTATTTT. The encoded protein is CASSQADRRNTDTQYF.

The chain couples TRBV19 to TRBJ2-2; the match to TRBD1 covers 10 bases. The germline V gene encodes CDR1 LNHDA and CDR2 SQIVND (reference sequence). This CDR3 has 18 residues. The ends lost 7 bases at V and 3 bases at J; junction bases unmatched: 14. CDR3 loop: CASTDSHGTGDYTGELFF. The CDR3 nucleotides are TGTGCCAGTACGGACAGCCATGGGACAGGGGACTACACCGGGGAGCTGTTTTTT. Based on the CDR3 plus reference TRBV19 and TRBJ2-2, the full variable domain is DGGITQSPKYLFRKEGQNVTLSCEQNLNHDAMYWYRQDPGQGLRLIYYSQIVNDFQKGDIAEGYSVSREKKESFPLTVTSAQKNPTAFYLCASTDSHGTGDYTGELFFGEGSRLTVL.

The CDR3 spells CASSRNTGELFF. The CDR3 region has the DNA TGTGCCAGCAGCCGAAACACCGGGGAGCTGTTTTTT. The rearrangement uses TRBV6-5 and TRBJ2-2; D is ambiguous. CDR3 length: 12 amino acids. The V end was cut by 6 bases, the J end by 2 bases, with 4 bases between. Germline assignment: CDR1 MNHEY and CDR2 SVGAGI.

V and J are TRBV6-4 and TRBJ1-1, with 7 bases lining up with TRBD1. The J segment lost 4 bases and the V segment lost 5 bases, leaving 4 bases of the junction unmatched. The V gene's germline CDR1 is MRHNA and CDR2 SNTAGT. CDR3 size: 13 residues. The CDR3 here is CASSLDRRTEAFF. The CDR3 bases are TGTGCCAGCAGTTTGGACAGGCGCACTGAAGCTTTCTTT.

The rearrangement joins TRBV5-1 to TRBJ2-5; a possible D gene is TRBD2 (5 bases). Germline V gene sequence: CDR1 SGHRS, CDR2 YFSETQ. This CDR3 comprises 11 residues. V lost 6 bases and J lost 3, with 6 bases in between. As DNA, the CDR3 is TGCGCCAGCAAGGAGGAAGAGACCCAGTACTTC. Translated, it gives CASKEEETQYF. The complete variable domain, with remaining parts taken from reference TRBV5-1 and TRBJ2-5, reads KAGVTQTPRYLIKTRGQQVTLSCSPISGHRSVSWYQQTPGQGLQFLFEYFSETQRNKGNFPGRFSGRQFSNSRSEMNVSTLELGDSALYLCASKEEETQYFGPGTRLLVL.

The gene calls are TRBV7-9 and TRBJ1-1; D gene unclear. CDR3 length: 13 residues. CDR1 is SEHNR, CDR2 FQNEAQ, per germline (reference sequence). Deletions cut 1 base from V and 1 base from J, with 4 bases between. CDR3 in amino acids: CASSLGTNTEAFF. The CDR3 nucleotides are TGTGCCAGCAGCTTAGGAACGAACACTGAAGCTTTCTTT.

This clone was seen once. The chain links TRBV5-4 to TRBJ2-2, with 10 bases matching TRBD1. The V gene's germline CDR1 is SGHNT and CDR2 YYREEE (reference sequence). This CDR3 region has 16 residues. V trimming: 1 base; J trimming: 7 bases; junction bases outside the gene matches: 7. DNA of the CDR3: TGTGCCAGCAGCTTGCCGGGACAGGGGAAGGGCGGGGAGCTGTTTTTT. It translates to CASSLPGQGKGGELFF.

This chain links TRBV11-2 with TRBJ2-7; D gene uncertain. The germline V and J ends were trimmed by 4 bases and 0 bases, with 19 bases remaining between them. Germline CDR1 reads SGHAT; CDR2 reads FQNNGV. The CDR3 is 17 residues long. This CDR3 is CASSSYSSVFTSYEQYF. CDR3 coding DNA: TGTGCCAGCAGCTCTTACAGTTCCGTTTTTACCTCCTACGAGCAGTACTTC.

The chain uses TRBV4-2 and TRBJ1-5; 8 bases align to TRBD1. The CDR3 has 16 residues. J lost 10 bases, V lost 4 bases, and 15 bases had no gene match. CDR1 is LGHNA, CDR2 YNFKEQ, per germline. The CDR3 region is CASSPFFGQGMFPQHF. In DNA, the CDR3 is TGTGCCAGCAGCCCCTTCTTTGGACAGGGAATGTTCCCCCAGCATTTT.

V is TRBV18 and J is TRBJ1-2; 7 bases fit TRBD1. CDR3 length equals 14 residues. Germline V lookup: CDR1 KGHSH, CDR2 LQKENI. Germline trimming cut 2 bases from V and 6 bases from J; bases unmatched to any gene: 6. The chain's CDR3 is CASSPEGATDGYTF. DNA for the CDR3: TGTGCCAGCTCACCAGAGGGGGCGACGGATGGCTACACCTTC.

The J gene is TRBJ1-6, the V gene TRBV11-3; D might be TRBD1 (5 bases). The germline V and J ends were trimmed by 4 bases and 9 bases, with 7 bases remaining between them. Germline V gene sequence: CDR1 SGHNT, CDR2 YENEEA. There are 12 residues in the CDR3. CDR3 protein: CASSSGGSPLHF. In DNA form, the CDR3 reads TGTGCCAGCAGCTCGGGGGGTTCACCCCTCCACTTT.

The chain joins TRBV6-1 to TRBJ2-7; D is possibly TRBD1 (7 bases). Per germline, CDR1 MNHNS and CDR2 SASEGT. CDR3 length equals 15 residues. V lost 7 bases and J lost 3, with 19 bases in between. CDR3 sequence reads: CASIEGAGEVYEQYF. The DNA of the CDR3 is TGTGCCAGCATTGAGGGGGCAGGGGAGGTCTACGAGCAGTACTTC.

The chain combines TRBV4-3 with TRBJ2-2, with 7 bases that match TRBD2. This CDR3 has 18 residues. From germline, CDR1 is LGHNA and CDR2 YSLEER. The ends lost 0 bases at V and 5 bases at J; junction bases unmatched: 12. CDR3 in amino acids: CASSQDHFTGGDTGELFF. CDR3 nucleotide sequence: TGCGCCAGCAGCCAAGATCACTTTACGGGGGGAGATACCGGGGAGCTGTTTTTT.

This clone was counted a few times. The rearrangement joins TRBV5-1 to TRBJ1-5, with D uncertain. CDR1 is SGHRS and CDR2 is YFSETQ in the germline V gene. The ends were cut back, 1 base at V and 11 bases at J, with 10 bases in the middle. This CDR3 contains 12 residues. CDR3 DNA sequence: TGCGCCAGCAGCTTGAACGGGGAAACCCAGCATTTT. Encoded protein: CASSLNGETQHF.

The V gene is TRBV6-6, the J gene TRBJ1-5; D not resolved. With 5 bases removed from V and 0 bases from J, the gap between germline ends came to 14 bases. Germline values: CDR1 MNHNY, CDR2 SVGAGI (reference sequence). This CDR3 has 16 residues. CDR3 protein: CASSAQRVNSNQPQHF. The CDR3 DNA follows: TGTGCCAGCAGTGCCCAACGGGTCAATAGCAATCAGCCCCAGCATTTT.

This chain uses TRBV5-6 with TRBJ2-7; possible D gene TRBD2, 6 bases. Trimming pared 0 bases from V and 0 bases from J, leaving 19 bases between. The CDR3 totals 18 residues. The germline V gene has CDR1 SGHDT and CDR2 YYEEEE. As DNA, the CDR3 is TGTGCCAGCAGCTTGGATAAGAGAGCTAGCGCCTTCTCCTACGAGCAGTACTTC. Translating it yields CASSLDKRASAFSYEQYF.

The chain recombines TRBV29-1 with TRBJ2-1, with 15 bases matching TRBD2. The J segment lost 9 bases and the V segment lost 7 bases, leaving 7 bases of the junction unmatched. CDR1 and CDR2 (germline): SQVTM, ANQGSEA. This CDR3 has 14 amino acids. CDR3: CSARTSGGAAEQFF. The CDR3 nucleotides are TGCAGCGCCAGGACTAGCGGGGGGGCGGCTGAGCAGTTCTTC.

The V call is TRBV7-2, the J call TRBJ1-1; the match to TRBD1 covers 8 bases. Unmatched junction bases numbered 16, after V lost 5 bases and J lost 5 bases. Germline-derived CDR1 and CDR2 are SGHTA and FQGNSA. The CDR3 is 17 amino acids. DNA for the CDR3: TGTGCCAGCAGCAGACGCCCTCCCGGGACAGGTCAGACTGAAGCTTTCTTT. This gives the protein CASSRRPPGTGQTEAFF.

The CDR3 nucleotides read TGTGCCAGTAGTTCGACAGATACCTACGAGCAGTACTTC. Residues: CASSSTDTYEQYF. This chain connects TRBV19 to TRBJ2-7; maybe TRBD1 (5 bases). This CDR3 spans 13 amino acids. Germline lookup yields CDR1 LNHDA and CDR2 SQIVND (reference sequence). Trimming left V 5 bases short and J 2 bases short, with 10 bases between.

Remarks on this clone: The junction differs from germline at one of its ends, possibly a read error. This sequence joins TRBV30 and TRBJ1-2; TRBD1 matches 11 bases. There are 12 residues in the CDR3. CDR1 and CDR2 (germline): GTSNPN, SVGIG (reference sequence). The CDR3 sequence is CAWTGTGGWWSF. The CDR3 region has the DNA TGTGCCTGGACCGGGACAGGGGGTTGGTGGTCCTTC.

The chain has TRBV5-6 and TRBJ1-1; 7 bases fit TRBD1. J lost 2 bases, V lost 0 bases, and 4 bases had no gene match. CDR3 length equals 15 residues. Germline lookup yields CDR1 SGHDT and CDR2 YYEEEE. The CDR3 sequence: CASSLADRANTEAFF. The CDR3, as DNA: TGTGCCAGCAGCTTGGCCGACAGGGCTAACACTGAAGCTTTCTTT.

CDR3 coding DNA: TGTGCCAGCAGCCAGGACCACTCTGGAAACACCATATATTTT. It codes for CASSQDHSGNTIYF. The chain links TRBV11-2 to TRBJ1-3; D unclear. Trimming took 5 bases from V and 0 from J, leaving 8 bases between them. The CDR3 runs to 14 residues. Germline assignment: CDR1 SGHAT and CDR2 FQNNGV.

The chain recombines TRBV27 with TRBJ2-2; a weak D match, TRBD2 (6 bases). V gave up 9 bases and J gave up 0 bases, with 17 bases separating them. This CDR3 region has 16 residues. Germline V gene lookup returns CDR1 MNHEY and CDR2 SMNVEV (reference sequence). This chain's CDR3 is CASSAVGGTNTGELFF. DNA of the CDR3: TGTGCCAGTTCTGCCGTCGGGGGAACGAACACCGGGGAGCTGTTTTTT.

The J gene is TRBJ1-5, the V gene TRBV6-6; D unresolved. The CDR3 has 14 residues. The germline CDR1 and CDR2 sequences are MNHNY and SVGAGI (reference sequence). Trimming stripped 2 bases from V and 1 base from J, with 6 bases between. CDR3: CASSYPGSNQPQHF. DNA for the CDR3: TGTGCCAGCAGTTACCCCGGGAGCAATCAGCCCCAGCATTTT.

V gene TRBV7-6 combines with J gene TRBJ2-7; TRBD1 matches at 10 bases. Germline CDR1 and CDR2: SGHVS and FNYEAQ. Trimming took 3 bases from V and 6 from J; bases not matched to a gene: 8. The CDR3 has 15 residues. The CDR3 region is CASSLRQGAPIEQYF. For the CDR3, the DNA is TGTGCCAGCAGCTTGAGACAGGGGGCGCCGATCGAGCAGTACTTC. Combining the CDR3 with reference TRBV7-6 and TRBJ2-7 gives the whole variable domain GAGVSQSPRYKVTKRGQDVALRCDPISGHVSLYWYRQALGQGPEFLTYFNYEAQQDKSGLPNDRFSAERPEGSISTLTIQRTEQRDSAMYRCASSLRQGAPIEQYFGPGTRLTVT.

This sequence joins TRBV2 and TRBJ2-7; 9 bases line up with TRBD1. The germline CDR1 and CDR2 sequences are SNHLY and FYNNEI. V shed 7 bases, J shed 3 bases, and the junction held 10 bases outside the gene matches. The CDR3 runs 15 residues. CDR3 region: CASTLGQGNFYEQYF. The DNA of the CDR3 is TGTGCCAGCACTCTGGGACAGGGAAATTTCTACGAGCAGTACTTC. The complete variable domain, with remaining parts taken from reference TRBV2 and TRBJ2-7, reads EPEVTQTPSHQVTQMGQEVILRCVPISNHLYFYWYRQILGQKVEFLVSFYNNEISEKSEIFDDQFSVERPDGSNFTLKIRSTKLEDSAMYFCASTLGQGNFYEQYFGPGTRLTVT.

The gene calls are TRBV30 and TRBJ2-7; 9 nucleotides line up with TRBD1. V shed 3 bases, J shed 7 bases, and the junction held 10 bases outside the gene matches. Germline V gives CDR1 GTSNPN, CDR2 SVGIG (reference sequence). The CDR3 runs 14 residues. CDR3 in amino acids: CAWRLPGQGGEQYF. In DNA form, the CDR3 reads TGTGCCTGGAGGCTACCGGGACAGGGCGGAGAGCAGTACTTC. Combining the CDR3 with reference TRBV30 and TRBJ2-7 gives the whole variable domain SQTIHQWPATLVQPVGSPLSLECTVEGTSNPNLYWYRQAAGRGLQLLFYSVGIGQISSEVPQNLSASRPQDRQFILSSKKLLLSDSGFYLCAWRLPGQGGEQYFGPGTRLTVT.

The chain joins TRBV28 to TRBJ1-4; D ambiguous. The CDR3 is made up of 12 amino acids. Germline V CDR1 and CDR2: MDHEN, SYDVKM. V lost 7 bases, J lost 8 bases, and 11 bases lay in between. CDR3 protein: CASTGSEEKLFF. CDR3 bases: TGTGCCAGCACGGGGAGCGAAGAAAAACTGTTTTTT. Complete variable domain (other parts from reference TRBV28 and TRBJ1-4): DVKVTQSSRYLVKRTGEKVFLECVQDMDHENMFWYRQDPGLGLRLIYFSYDVKMKEKGDIPEGYSVSREKKERFSLILESASTNQTSMYLCASTGSEEKLFFGSGTQLSVL.